The clone carrying this T cell receptor beta chain was picked up a small number of times. These data originate in a study of shared clonotypes between healthy human individuals. Losses at the gene ends were 5 bases for V and 9 bases for J; bases not matched to a gene: 7. Germline V gene sequence: CDR1 SGHTA, CDR2 FQGNSA. The CDR3 length is 15 residues. Data came from immunoSEQ multiplex PCR; TCRdb stores just in-frame clones and leaves some out. The sample has 640,000 or so clones, approximately 79% seen once. The sequenced sample consisted of memory CD4+ T cells sorted from blood. The subset here: CD45RA-negative fraction. V is TRBV7-2 and J is TRBJ2-1, with 13 bases aligning to TRBD2. The origin of this receptor is a woman under 40 in good health. The CDR3 loop is CASSQPGLAGSEQFF. Here the CDR3 DNA reads TGTGCCAGCAGCCAACCGGGACTAGCGGGAAGTGAGCAGTTCTTC.